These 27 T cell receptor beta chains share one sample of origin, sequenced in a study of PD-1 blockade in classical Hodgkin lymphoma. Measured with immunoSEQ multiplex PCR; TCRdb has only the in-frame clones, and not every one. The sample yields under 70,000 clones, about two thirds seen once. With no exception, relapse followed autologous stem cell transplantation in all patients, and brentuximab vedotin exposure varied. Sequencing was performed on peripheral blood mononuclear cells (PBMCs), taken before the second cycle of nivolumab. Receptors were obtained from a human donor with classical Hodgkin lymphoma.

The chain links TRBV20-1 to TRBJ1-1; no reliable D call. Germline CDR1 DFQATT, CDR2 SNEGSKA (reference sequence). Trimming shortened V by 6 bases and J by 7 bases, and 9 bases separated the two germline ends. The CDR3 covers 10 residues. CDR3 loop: CSAQQYEAFF. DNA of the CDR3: TGCAGTGCCCAACAGTATGAAGCTTTCTTT.

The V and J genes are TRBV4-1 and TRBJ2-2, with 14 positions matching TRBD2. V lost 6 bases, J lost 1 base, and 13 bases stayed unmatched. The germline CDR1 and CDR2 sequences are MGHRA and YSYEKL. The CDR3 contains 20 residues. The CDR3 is CASSIRGLAGGLWNTGELFF. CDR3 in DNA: TGCGCCAGCAGTATACGCGGACTAGCGGGAGGCCTCTGGAACACCGGGGAGCTGTTTTTT.

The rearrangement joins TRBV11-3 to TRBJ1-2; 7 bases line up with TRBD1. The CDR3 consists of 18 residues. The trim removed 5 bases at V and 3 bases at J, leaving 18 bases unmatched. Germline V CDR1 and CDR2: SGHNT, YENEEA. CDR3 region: CASSRPYPDRDSDYGYTF. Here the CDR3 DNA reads TGTGCCAGCAGCCGACCATATCCGGACCGGGACAGCGACTATGGCTACACCTTC.

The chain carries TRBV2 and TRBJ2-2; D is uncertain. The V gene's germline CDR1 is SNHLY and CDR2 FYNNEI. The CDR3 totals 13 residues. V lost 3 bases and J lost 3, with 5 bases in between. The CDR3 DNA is TGTGCCAGCAGTGAGTCTGACACCGGGGAGCTGTTTTTT. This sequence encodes CASSESDTGELFF. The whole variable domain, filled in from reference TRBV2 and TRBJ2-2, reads EPEVTQTPSHQVTQMGQEVILRCVPISNHLYFYWYRQILGQKVEFLVSFYNNEISEKSEIFDDQFSVERPDGSNFTLKIRSTKLEDSAMYFCASSESDTGELFFGEGSRLTVL.

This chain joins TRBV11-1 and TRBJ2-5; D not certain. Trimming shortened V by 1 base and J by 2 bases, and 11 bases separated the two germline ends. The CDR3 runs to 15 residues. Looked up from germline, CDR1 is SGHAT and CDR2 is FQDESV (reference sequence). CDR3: CASSLGPHGQETQYF. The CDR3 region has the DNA TGTGCCAGCAGCTTAGGGCCCCACGGACAAGAGACCCAGTACTTC.

CDR3 amino acids: CASSPLGITSGSEMETQYF. The CDR3 DNA sequence: TGTGCCAGCAGCCCACTCGGTATAACTAGCGGGAGTGAGATGGAGACCCAGTACTTC. The V and J genes are TRBV14 and TRBJ2-5; TRBD2 matches at 11 bases. The V segment lost 4 bases and the J segment 5 bases; nucleotides outside the gene matches: 18. This CDR3 has 19 residues. Germline-derived CDR1 and CDR2 are SGHDN and FVKESK.

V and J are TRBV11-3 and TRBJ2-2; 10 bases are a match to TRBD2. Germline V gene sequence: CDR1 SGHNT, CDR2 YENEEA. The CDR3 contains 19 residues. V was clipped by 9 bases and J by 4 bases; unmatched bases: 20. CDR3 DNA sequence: TGTGCCAGTATGGGGACAGCGACACTAGCGGGAACTGCCACCGGGGAGCTGTTTTTT. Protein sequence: CASMGTATLAGTATGELFF.

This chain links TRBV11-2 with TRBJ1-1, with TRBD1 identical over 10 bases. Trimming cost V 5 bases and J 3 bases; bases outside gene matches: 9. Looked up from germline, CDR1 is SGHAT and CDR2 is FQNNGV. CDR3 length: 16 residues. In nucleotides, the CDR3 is TGTGCCAGCAGCCGGGGACAGGGGTTTAGGGACACTGAAGCTTTCTTT. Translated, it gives CASSRGQGFRDTEAFF. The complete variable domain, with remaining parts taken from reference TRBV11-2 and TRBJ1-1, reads EAGVAQSPRYKIIEKRQSVAFWCNPISGHATLYWYQQILGQGPKLLIQFQNNGVVDDSQLPKDRFSAERLKGVDSTLKIQPAKLEDSAVYLCASSRGQGFRDTEAFFGQGTRLTVV.

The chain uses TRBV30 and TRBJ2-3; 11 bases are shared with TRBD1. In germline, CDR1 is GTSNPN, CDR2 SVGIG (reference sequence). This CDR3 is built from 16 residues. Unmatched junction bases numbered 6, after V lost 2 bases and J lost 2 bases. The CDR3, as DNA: TGTGCCTGGAGTCTTGGGACAGGGGGGCCCACAGATACGCAGTATTTT. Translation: CAWSLGTGGPTDTQYF.

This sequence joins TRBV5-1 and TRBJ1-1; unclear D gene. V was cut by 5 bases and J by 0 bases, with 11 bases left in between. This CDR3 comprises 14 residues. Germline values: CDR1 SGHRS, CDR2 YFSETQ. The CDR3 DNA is TGCGCCAGCAGACCCGTAACAGTGAACACTGAAGCTTTCTTT. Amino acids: CASRPVTVNTEAFF.

The CDR3 sequence: CASTQMVVMAYGYTF. In DNA, the CDR3 is TGTGCCAGCACACAGATGGTCGTGATGGCCTATGGCTACACCTTC. This chain links TRBV2 with TRBJ1-2; D unclear. CDR3 size: 15 residues. V was trimmed by 7 bases and J by 4 bases, leaving 19 bases between them. Germline V gene data show CDR1 as SNHLY and CDR2 as FYNNEI.

CDR3 bases: TGTGCCAGCAAGGTGTCCGGGGCCAACGTCCTGACTTTC. It encodes CASKVSGANVLTF. The J gene is TRBJ2-6, the V gene TRBV27; D is unclear. The length of the CDR3 is 13 residues. The germline CDR1 and CDR2 sequences are MNHEY and SMNVEV (reference sequence). Trimming took 7 bases from V and 4 from J, leaving 8 bases between them.

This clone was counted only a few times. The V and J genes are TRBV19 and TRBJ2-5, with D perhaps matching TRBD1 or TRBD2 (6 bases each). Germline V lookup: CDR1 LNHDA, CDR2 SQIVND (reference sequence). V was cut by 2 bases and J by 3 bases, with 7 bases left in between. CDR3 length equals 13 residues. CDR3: CASSIRGEETQYF. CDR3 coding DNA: TGTGCCAGTAGTATAAGGGGGGAAGAGACCCAGTACTTC.

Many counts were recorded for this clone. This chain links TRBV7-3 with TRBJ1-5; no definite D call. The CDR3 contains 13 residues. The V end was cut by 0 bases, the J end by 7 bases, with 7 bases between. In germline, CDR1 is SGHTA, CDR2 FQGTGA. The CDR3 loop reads CASSLTVRQPQHF. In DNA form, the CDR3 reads TGTGCCAGCAGCTTAACGGTGAGACAGCCCCAGCATTTT.

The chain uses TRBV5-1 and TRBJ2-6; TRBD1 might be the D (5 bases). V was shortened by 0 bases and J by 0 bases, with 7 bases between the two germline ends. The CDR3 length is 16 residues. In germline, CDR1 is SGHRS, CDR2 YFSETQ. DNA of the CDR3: TGCGCCAGCAGCTTGGGACAGAGCTCTGGGGCCAACGTCCTGACTTTC. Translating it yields CASSLGQSSGANVLTF.

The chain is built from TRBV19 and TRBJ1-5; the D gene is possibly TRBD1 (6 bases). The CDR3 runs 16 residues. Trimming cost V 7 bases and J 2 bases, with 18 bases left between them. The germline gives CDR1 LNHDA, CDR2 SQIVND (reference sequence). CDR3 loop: CASIWGGAVGNQPQHF. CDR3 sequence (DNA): TGTGCCAGTATCTGGGGGGGGGCCGTTGGCAATCAGCCCCAGCATTTT. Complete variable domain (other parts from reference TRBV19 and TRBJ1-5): DGGITQSPKYLFRKEGQNVTLSCEQNLNHDAMYWYRQDPGQGLRLIYYSQIVNDFQKGDIAEGYSVSREKKESFPLTVTSAQKNPTAFYLCASIWGGAVGNQPQHFGDGTRLSIL.

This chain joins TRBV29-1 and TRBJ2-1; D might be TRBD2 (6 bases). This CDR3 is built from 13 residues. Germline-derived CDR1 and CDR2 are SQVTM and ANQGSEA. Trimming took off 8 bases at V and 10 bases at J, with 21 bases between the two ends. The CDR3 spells CSTFGQLREEQFF. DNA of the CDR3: TGCAGCACTTTCGGACAACTACGGGAGGAGCAGTTCTTC.

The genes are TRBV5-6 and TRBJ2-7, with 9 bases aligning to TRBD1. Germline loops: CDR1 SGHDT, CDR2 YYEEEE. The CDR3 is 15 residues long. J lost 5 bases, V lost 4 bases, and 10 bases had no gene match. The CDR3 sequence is CASSPLGTGRDEQYF. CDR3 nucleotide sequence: TGTGCCAGCAGCCCACTAGGGACAGGGAGGGACGAGCAGTACTTC.

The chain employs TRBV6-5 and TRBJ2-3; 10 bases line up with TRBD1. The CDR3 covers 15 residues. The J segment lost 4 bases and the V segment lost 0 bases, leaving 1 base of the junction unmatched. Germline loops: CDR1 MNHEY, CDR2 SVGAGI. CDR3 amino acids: CASSYSTGGADTQYF. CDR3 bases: TGTGCCAGCAGTTACTCGACAGGGGGCGCAGATACGCAGTATTTT.

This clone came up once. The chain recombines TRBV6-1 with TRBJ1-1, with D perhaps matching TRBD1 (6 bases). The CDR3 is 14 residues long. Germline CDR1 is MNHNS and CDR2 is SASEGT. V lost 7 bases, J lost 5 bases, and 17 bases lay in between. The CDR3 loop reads CASTGQGQRTEAFF. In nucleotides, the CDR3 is TGTGCCAGCACGGGGCAGGGGCAGCGGACTGAAGCTTTCTTT.

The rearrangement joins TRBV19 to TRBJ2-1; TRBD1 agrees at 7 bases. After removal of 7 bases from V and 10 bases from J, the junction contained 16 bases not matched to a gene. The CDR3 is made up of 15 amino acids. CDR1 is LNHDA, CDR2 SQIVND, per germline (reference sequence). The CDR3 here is CASTQTWTGTWEQFF. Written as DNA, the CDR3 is TGTGCCAGTACCCAAACATGGACAGGCACTTGGGAGCAGTTCTTC.

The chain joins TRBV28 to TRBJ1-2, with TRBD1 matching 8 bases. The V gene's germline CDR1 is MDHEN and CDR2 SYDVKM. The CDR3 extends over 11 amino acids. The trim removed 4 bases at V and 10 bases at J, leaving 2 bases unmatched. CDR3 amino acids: CASSSDRAYTF. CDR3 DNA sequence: TGTGCCAGCAGTTCGGACAGGGCCTACACCTTC.

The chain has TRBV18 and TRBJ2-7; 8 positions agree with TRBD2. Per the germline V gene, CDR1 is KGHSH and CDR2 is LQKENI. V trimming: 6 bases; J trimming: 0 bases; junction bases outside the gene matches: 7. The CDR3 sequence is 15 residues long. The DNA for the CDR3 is TGTGCCAGCTCCCCGGGAGGGGGACCCTCCTACGAGCAGTACTTC. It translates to CASSPGGGPSYEQYF.

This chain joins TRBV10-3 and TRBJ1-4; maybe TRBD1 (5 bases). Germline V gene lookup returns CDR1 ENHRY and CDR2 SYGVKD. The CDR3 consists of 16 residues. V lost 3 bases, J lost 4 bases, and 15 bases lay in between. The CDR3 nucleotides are TGTGCCATCAGTGACCGTGGGGGGAACAATAATGAAAAACTGTTTTTT. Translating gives CAISDRGGNNNEKLFF.

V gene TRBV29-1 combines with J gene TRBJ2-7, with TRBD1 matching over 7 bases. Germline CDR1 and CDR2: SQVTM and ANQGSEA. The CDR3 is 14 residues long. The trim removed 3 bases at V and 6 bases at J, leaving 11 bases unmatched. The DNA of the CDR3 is TGCAGCGTTGAGCTATCGACAGGGATAGCCGAGCAGTACTTC. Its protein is CSVELSTGIAEQYF.

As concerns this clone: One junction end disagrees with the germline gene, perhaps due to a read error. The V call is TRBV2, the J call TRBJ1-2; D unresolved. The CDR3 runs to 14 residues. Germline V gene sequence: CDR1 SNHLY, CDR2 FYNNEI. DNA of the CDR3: TGTGCCAGCAGCGAAGAAGGCCTCAACTATGGCTACACCTTC. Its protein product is CASSEEGLNYGYTF.

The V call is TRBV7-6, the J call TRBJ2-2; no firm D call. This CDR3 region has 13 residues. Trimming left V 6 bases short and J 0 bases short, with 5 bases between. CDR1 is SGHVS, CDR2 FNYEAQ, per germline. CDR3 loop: CASRRPNTGELFF. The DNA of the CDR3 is TGTGCCAGCAGAAGACCGAACACCGGGGAGCTGTTTTTT.